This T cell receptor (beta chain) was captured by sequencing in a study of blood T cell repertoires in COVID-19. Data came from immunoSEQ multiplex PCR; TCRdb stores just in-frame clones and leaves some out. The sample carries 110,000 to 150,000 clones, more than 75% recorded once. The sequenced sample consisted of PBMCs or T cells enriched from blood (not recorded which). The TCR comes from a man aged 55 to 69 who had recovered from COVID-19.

The CDR3 here is CSASLSSSEQFF. The DNA for the CDR3 is TGCAGTGCTAGTTTATCTAGCAGTGAGCAGTTCTTC. J is TRBJ2-1 and V is TRBV20-1, with D possibly TRBD2 on 5 matching bases. This CDR3 region has 12 residues. The V gene lost 3 bases and the J gene lost 9 bases, with 12 bases spanning the gap. Germline CDR1 and CDR2: DFQATT and SNEGSKA (reference sequence).